Shown below are 29 T cell receptor beta chains from a single sample sequenced in a study of identical twins. TCRdb called the 5' RACE reads again in MiXCR, with one record for every CDR3 protein. Of more than 200,000 distinct CDR3 sequences in the sample, around an eighth are singletons; the top ten hold approximately 8.8%. The material sequenced was memory (CD45RO+) T cells sorted from blood. Receptor source: a woman aged 18-35 years in good health.

The CDR3 loop is CASSLGGSGSYEQYF. The DNA of the CDR3 is TGTGCCAGCAGCTTAGGAGGTAGCGGGTCCTACGAGCAGTACTTC. The genes are TRBV7-9 and TRBJ2-7; 7 positions match TRBD2. V lost 1 base, J lost 1 base, and 4 bases stayed unmatched. Germline V CDR1 and CDR2: SEHNR, FQNEAQ (reference sequence). The CDR3 is 15 amino acids.

The genes are TRBV7-2 and TRBJ1-2, with D possibly TRBD1 on 5 matching bases. Germline V CDR1 and CDR2: SGHTA, FQGNSA. V was pared by 4 bases and J by 4 bases, with 16 bases between. The CDR3 is 15 residues long. The CDR3 loop is CASSSPTEGSYGYTF. CDR3 bases: TGTGCCAGCAGCTCCCCCACTGAGGGGTCCTATGGCTACACCTTC.

This clonotype was found many times. An end of the junction differs from the germline gene, which may be a read error. The CDR3 nucleotides are TGTGCCAGCAGCTTAGTCGGGGGGGCCTTGCATTTT. It translates to CASSLVGGALHF. The chain joins TRBV7-2 to TRBJ2-3, with 8 bases that match TRBD2. The CDR3 runs 12 residues. Germline-derived CDR1 and CDR2 are SGHTA and FQGNSA.

The gene calls are TRBV5-6 and TRBJ1-2; D is ambiguous. CDR3 size: 11 residues. Germline assignment: CDR1 SGHDT and CDR2 YYEEEE. Trimming stripped 2 bases from V and 10 bases from J, with 9 bases between. CDR3: CASSLLAIYTF. CDR3 in DNA: TGTGCCAGCAGCTTATTGGCAATCTACACCTTC.

The chain is built from TRBV10-3 and TRBJ2-5; D remains unclear. Trimming shortened V by 3 bases and J by 1 base, and 6 bases separated the two germline ends. Germline CDR1 ENHRY, CDR2 SYGVKD. The CDR3 covers 13 residues. The CDR3 region is CAISERSQETQYF. The CDR3, as DNA: TGTGCCATCAGTGAAAGGTCCCAAGAGACCCAGTACTTC.

This clonotype was counted only a few times. The V call is TRBV5-1, the J call TRBJ1-1; D is uncertain. Germline V gene sequence: CDR1 SGHRS, CDR2 YFSETQ. The CDR3 has 13 residues. Trimming cost V 4 bases and J 1 base, with 8 bases left between them. CDR3 sequence: CASSQLRNTEAFF. CDR3 coding DNA: TGCGCCAGCAGCCAGCTTAGGAACACTGAAGCTTTCTTT.

This clonotype occurred a few times. This rearrangement joins TRBV20-1 to TRBJ1-2, with D perhaps TRBD1 (5 bases). CDR1 is DFQATT and CDR2 is SNEGSKA in the germline V gene (reference sequence). Deletions cut 0 bases from V and 8 bases from J, with 19 bases between. The CDR3 is 15 residues long. DNA of the CDR3: TGCAGTGCTAGAGATTCGGGGACGGCGTCGAACGGCTACACCTTC. It encodes CSARDSGTASNGYTF.

This clonotype was detected only a few times. The chain employs TRBV12-3 or TRBV12-4 and TRBJ2-5, with 8 bases lining up with TRBD1. The CDR3 runs to 11 residues. The CDR3 bases are TGTGTCGACAGGGGACGGACGACCCAGTACTTC. This gives the protein CVDRGRTTQYF.

The V and J genes are TRBV20-1 and TRBJ1-1, with 9 bases matching TRBD1. CDR1 and CDR2 from the germline V gene are DFQATT and SNEGSKA (reference sequence). CDR3 length: 14 residues. J was trimmed by 7 bases and V by 5 bases; bases with no gene match: 11. CDR3 sequence: CSAGGTGKGGEAFF. As DNA, the CDR3 is TGCAGTGCTGGAGGGACAGGGAAAGGTGGTGAAGCTTTCTTT.

The chain uses TRBV18 and TRBJ1-4; 7 bases line up with TRBD1. J was trimmed by 7 bases and V by 6 bases; bases with no gene match: 5. CDR3 length: 13 amino acids. In germline, CDR1 is KGHSH, CDR2 LQKENI. For the CDR3, the DNA is TGTGCCAGCTCGCCTGGACAGGCTGAAAAACTGTTTTTT. The encoded protein is CASSPGQAEKLFF. Full variable domain (rest looked up from reference TRBV18 and TRBJ1-4): NAGVMQNPRHLVRRRGQEARLRCSPMKGHSHVYWYRQLPEEGLKFMVYLQKENIIDESGMPKERFSAEFPKEGPSILRIQQVVRGDSAAYFCASSPGQAEKLFFGSGTQLSVL.

The V call is TRBV18, the J call TRBJ2-5; TRBD1 agrees at 7 bases. Germline V lookup: CDR1 KGHSH, CDR2 LQKENI. With V trimmed by 3 bases and J by 0 bases, 7 bases remained unmatched. CDR3 length equals 16 residues. CDR3 sequence reads: CASSPDRASYQETQYF. The CDR3 DNA follows: TGTGCCAGCTCACCTGACAGGGCCTCGTACCAAGAGACCCAGTACTTC.

This clonotype was observed a few times. V usage is TRBV20-1 and J usage is TRBJ2-1, with 12 bases aligning to TRBD2. CDR1 is DFQATT and CDR2 is SNEGSKA in the germline V gene (reference sequence). The CDR3 loop spans 14 amino acids. J lost 8 bases, V lost 4 bases, and 6 bases had no gene match. The DNA for the CDR3 is TGCAGTGCTACCTCTAGCGGGAGGGCGGATGAGCAGTTCTTC. As protein: CSATSSGRADEQFF.

The rearrangement uses TRBV12-3 or TRBV12-4 and TRBJ2-1; D unresolved. V dropped 8 bases and J dropped 9 bases, with 17 bases sitting between them. This CDR3 has 13 amino acids. The CDR3 loop is CASGRVWVGEQFF. In nucleotides, the CDR3 is TGTGCCAGCGGTAGAGTGTGGGTCGGTGAGCAGTTCTTC.

This clonotype has only a few counts. The V gene is TRBV3-1, the J gene TRBJ2-3, with D possibly matching TRBD1 (5 bases). Trimming left V 1 base short and J 4 bases short, with 12 bases between. The germline V gene encodes CDR1 LGHDT and CDR2 YNNKEL (reference sequence). The CDR3 contains 15 residues. CDR3 in DNA: TGTGCCAGCAGCCAAGGTACAGGCGGCCCAGATACGCAGTATTTT. Protein sequence: CASSQGTGGPDTQYF.

This clonotype was detected many times. The CDR3 DNA is TGTGCCAGCAGGGGGGACAGTGTCTATGGCTACACCTTC. Translated: CASRGDSVYGYTF. The gene calls are TRBV12-3 or TRBV12-4 and TRBJ1-2, with 7 bases identical to TRBD1. CDR3 size: 13 residues. J lost 4 bases, V lost 6 bases, and 5 bases had no gene match.

This clonotype occurred many times. This sequence joins TRBV20-1 and TRBJ2-2; maybe TRBD2 (6 bases). Germline loops: CDR1 DFQATT, CDR2 SNEGSKA (reference sequence). The V end was cut by 5 bases, the J end by 0 bases, with 16 bases between. CDR3 size: 16 residues. In DNA form, the CDR3 reads TGCAGTGCTGTGGACCCTAGCGCCACGAACACCGGGGAGCTGTTTTTT. It encodes CSAVDPSATNTGELFF.

V and J are TRBV4-3 and TRBJ1-2; D gene uncertain. The CDR3 sequence is 14 residues long. Germline loops: CDR1 LGHNA, CDR2 YSLEER. Trimming stripped 0 bases from V and 5 bases from J, with 10 bases between. CDR3 sequence (DNA): TGCGCCAGCAGCCAAGACCGGGCCAGTTATGGCTACACCTTC. Protein: CASSQDRASYGYTF.

This clonotype was seen repeatedly, ten times or more. This chain uses TRBV29-1 with TRBJ1-1; no clear D gene. The CDR3 contains 11 residues. Trimming left V 3 bases short and J 1 base short, with 3 bases between. Per the germline V gene, CDR1 is SQVTM and CDR2 is ANQGSEA. The CDR3 coding sequence is TGCAGCGTTGAGGGGAACACTGAAGCTTTCTTT. It translates to CSVEGNTEAFF.

The V gene is TRBV5-4, the J gene TRBJ2-2; no reliable D call. V was clipped by 3 bases and J by 4 bases, with 13 bases between them. This CDR3 comprises 15 residues. Germline assignment: CDR1 SGHNT and CDR2 YYREEE (reference sequence). CDR3 in amino acids: CASSSYSESTGELFF. The CDR3 nucleotides are TGTGCCAGCAGCTCTTACAGCGAATCCACCGGGGAGCTGTTTTTT.

The table lists this clonotype with a few counts. The chain links TRBV9 to TRBJ1-1, with a tentative D call TRBD1 (5 bases). The CDR3 totals 15 residues. Trimming removed 0 bases from V and 11 bases from J, with 20 bases in between. Germline assignment: CDR1 SGDLS and CDR2 YYNGEE. CDR3 sequence (DNA): TGTGCCAGCAGCGTAGGCCAGGGTCGAAGAACAAGCGCTTTCTTT. It yields the protein CASSVGQGRRTSAFF.

Only a few counts were recorded for this clonotype. The CDR3 coding sequence is TGTGCCAGCAGCTCTAGCGGGAAATCCTACGAGCAGTACTTC. It is translated as CASSSSGKSYEQYF. The V call is TRBV7-2, the J call TRBJ2-7, with 9 bases that match TRBD2. The CDR3 sequence is 14 residues long. The V segment lost 4 bases and the J segment 1 base; nucleotides outside the gene matches: 2. Germline CDR1 SGHTA, CDR2 FQGNSA.

This clonotype has more than one count but fewer than ten. The rearrangement joins TRBV20-1 to TRBJ2-5, with 9 bases aligning to TRBD1. Germline lookup yields CDR1 DFQATT and CDR2 SNEGSKA (reference sequence). This CDR3 has 15 amino acids. J was trimmed by 5 bases and V by 0 bases; bases with no gene match: 7. The chain's CDR3 is CSARDRDRDFETQYF. The CDR3 DNA is TGCAGTGCTAGAGACCGGGACAGGGATTTTGAGACCCAGTACTTC.

The chain uses TRBV18 and TRBJ1-2; possible D gene TRBD1, 5 bases. The CDR3 totals 12 residues. Germline CDR1 and CDR2: KGHSH and LQKENI. V was trimmed by 2 bases and J by 7 bases, leaving 8 bases between them. The CDR3 protein is CASSPAGVGYTF. CDR3 bases: TGTGCCAGCTCACCAGCGGGGGTTGGCTACACCTTC.

The chain links TRBV6-2 or TRBV6-3 to TRBJ1-6; unclear D gene. Trimming removed 4 bases from V and 9 bases from J, with 4 bases in between. The CDR3 is 11 residues long. Germline V CDR1 and CDR2: MNHEY, SVGEGT. CDR3 bases: TGTGCCAGCAGTTTTGGTTCACCCCTCCACTTT. Its protein is CASSFGSPLHF.

The table lists this clonotype with many counts. The rearrangement joins TRBV5-1 to TRBJ2-7, with D perhaps matching TRBD1 (5 bases). The CDR3 is 15 residues long. CDR1 and CDR2 from the germline V gene are SGHRS and YFSETQ. Trimming left V 2 bases short and J 0 bases short, with 12 bases between. The CDR3 nucleotides are TGCGCCAGCAGCTTTTCAGGGAAGCACTCCTACGAGCAGTACTTC. Translating it yields CASSFSGKHSYEQYF.

V gene TRBV27 combines with J gene TRBJ1-6; TRBD1 matches 8 bases. Germline V CDR1 and CDR2: MNHEY, SMNVEV (reference sequence). V shed 6 bases and J 4 bases; nucleotides not matched to a gene: 11. This CDR3 region has 17 residues. The CDR3: CASRPLGGQAYNSPLHF. The CDR3 coding sequence is TGTGCCAGCAGACCCCTAGGGGGACAGGCTTATAATTCACCCCTCCACTTT.

This clonotype has a handful of counts. This rearrangement joins TRBV12-3 or TRBV12-4 to TRBJ2-7; D unclear. V lost 3 bases to trimming and J lost 5 bases, with 8 bases between them. This CDR3 contains 12 residues. CDR3 sequence (DNA): TGTGCCAGCAGTTTGCAGGTCGACGAGCAGTACTTC. Translated: CASSLQVDEQYF.

This clonotype was detected only a few times. The rearrangement links TRBV6-5 to TRBJ1-1; 8 bases match TRBD1. Germline V gene sequence: CDR1 MNHEY, CDR2 SVGAGI. The CDR3 contains 16 residues. V lost 0 bases, J lost 1 base, and 4 bases stayed unmatched. As DNA, the CDR3 is TGTGCCAGCAGTTACTCGGGACAGGCACCGAACACTGAAGCTTTCTTT. Protein sequence: CASSYSGQAPNTEAFF.

This clonotype was counted between two and nine times. The chain carries TRBV10-3 and TRBJ1-2, with D unclear. The germline gives CDR1 ENHRY, CDR2 SYGVKD. The germline V and J ends were trimmed by 6 bases and 8 bases, with 16 bases remaining between them. CDR3 length: 13 residues. Written as DNA, the CDR3 is TGTGCCATCAGGCGCGAAGATAGTGGGGGCTACACCTTC. Its protein is CAIRREDSGGYTF.